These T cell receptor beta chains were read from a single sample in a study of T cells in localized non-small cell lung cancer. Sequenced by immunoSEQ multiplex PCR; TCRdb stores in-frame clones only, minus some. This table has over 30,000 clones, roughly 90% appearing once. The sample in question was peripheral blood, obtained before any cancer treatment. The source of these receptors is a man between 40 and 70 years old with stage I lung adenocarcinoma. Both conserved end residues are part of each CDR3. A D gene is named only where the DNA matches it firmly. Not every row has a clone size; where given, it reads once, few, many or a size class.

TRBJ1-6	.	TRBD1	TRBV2	CASSEGDRNSPLHF	TGTGCCAGCAGTGAGGGGGACAGAAATTCACCCCTCCACTTT
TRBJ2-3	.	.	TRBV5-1	CASSGLNTDTQYF	TGCGCCAGCAGCGGACTTAACACAGATACGCAGTATTTT
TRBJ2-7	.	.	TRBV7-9	CASSSPSASYEQYF	TGTGCCAGCAGCTCCCCGAGCGCTTCCTACGAGCAGTACTTC
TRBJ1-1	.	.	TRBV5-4	CASSTAVNTEAFF	TGTGCCAGTTCGACAGCAGTGAACACTGAAGCTTTCTTT
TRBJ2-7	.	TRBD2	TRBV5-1	CASSLTSGDIYEQYF	TGCGCCAGCAGCCTGACTAGCGGGGATATTTACGAGCAGTACTTC
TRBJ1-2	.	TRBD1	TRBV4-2	CASSQAATTGHRSGNNYGYTF	TGTGCCAGCAGCCAAGCAGCCACGACAGGGCACCGGTCGGGAAATAACTATGGCTACACCTTC
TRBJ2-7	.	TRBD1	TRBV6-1	CASRDGTDYEQYF	TGTGCCAGCAGGGACGGGACAGACTACGAGCAGTACTTC
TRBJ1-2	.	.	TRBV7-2	CASVLGLLRGYTF	TGTGCCAGCGTCCTGGGGCTGCTACGTGGCTACACCTTC
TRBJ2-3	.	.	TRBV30	CAWSRQGTDTQYF	TGTGCCTGGAGTAGGCAGGGCACAGATACGCAGTATTTT
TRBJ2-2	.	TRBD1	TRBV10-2	CASDDRGTGELFF	TGCGCCAGCGACGACAGGGGTACCGGGGAGCTGTTTTTT
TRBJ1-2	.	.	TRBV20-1	CSASPRGGYTF	TGCAGTGCTAGTCCTCGGGGGGGCTACACCTTC
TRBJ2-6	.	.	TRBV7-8	CASSLERAGANVLTF	TGTGCCAGCAGCTTAGAACGAGCTGGGGCCAACGTCCTGACTTTC
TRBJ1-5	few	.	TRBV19	CASSEGRNQPQHF	TGTGCCAGTAGTGAGGGACGCAATCAGCCCCAGCATTTT
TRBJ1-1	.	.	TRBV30	CAWSSVRGVTEAFF	TGTGCCTGGAGTAGTGTCAGGGGCGTCACTGAAGCTTTCTTT
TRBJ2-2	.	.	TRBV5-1	CASSQPEKNTGELFF	TGCGCCAGCAGCCAACCCGAAAAGAACACCGGGGAGCTGTTTTTT
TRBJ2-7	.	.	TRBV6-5	CASSPGSYSYEQYF	TGTGCCAGCAGCCCCGGCAGCTACTCCTACGAGCAGTACTTC
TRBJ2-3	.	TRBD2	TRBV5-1	CASSPTSGGGGVTQYF	TGCGCCAGCAGCCCGACTAGCGGGGGGGGCGGCGTTACGCAGTATTTT
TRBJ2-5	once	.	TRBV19	CASSTSATATQYF	TGTGCCAGTAGCACCTCTGCCACAGCCACCCAGTACTTC
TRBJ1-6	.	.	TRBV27	CASRRQGGGNSPLHF	TGTGCCAGCAGGCGGCAGGGCGGTGGTAATTCACCCCTCCACTTT
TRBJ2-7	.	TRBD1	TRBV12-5	CASGLDDRDGGEQYF	TGTGCTAGTGGTTTGGACGACAGGGACGGTGGCGAGCAGTACTTC
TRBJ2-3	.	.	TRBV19	CASSPTKGGYTDTQYF	TGTGCCAGTAGTCCCACCAAGGGAGGTTACACAGATACGCAGTATTTT
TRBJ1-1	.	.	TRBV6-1	CASRPTLGNTEAFF	TGTGCCAGCCGTCCAACATTGGGGAACACTGAAGCTTTCTTT
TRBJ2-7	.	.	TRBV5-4	CASSLQTGTASYEQYF	TGTGCCAGCAGCTTACAGACCGGGACGGCTTCCTACGAGCAGTACTTC
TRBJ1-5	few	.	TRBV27	CASSSFGVGGNQPQHF	TGTGCCAGCAGCTCCTTCGGGGTGGGGGGCAATCAGCCCCAGCATTTT
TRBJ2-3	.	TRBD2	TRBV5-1	CASSLAAATSGTDTQYF	TGCGCCAGCAGCTTGGCCGCGGCGACTAGCGGTACAGATACGCAGTATTTT
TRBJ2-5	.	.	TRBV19	CASSNQARETQYF	TGTGCCAGTAGTAACCAGGCCAGGGAGACCCAGTACTTC
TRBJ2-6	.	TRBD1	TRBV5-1	CASSYSRTGGLGANVLTF	TGCGCCAGCAGCTATTCTCGGACAGGAGGATTAGGGGCCAACGTCCTGACTTTC
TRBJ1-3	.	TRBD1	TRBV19	CASRQGAVTGNTIYF	TGTGCCAGTCGTCAGGGGGCGGTAACTGGAAACACCATATATTTT
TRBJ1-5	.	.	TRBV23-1	CASSQSVTGQVRSNQPQHF	TGCGCCAGCAGTCAATCGGTCACAGGGCAGGTGAGAAGCAATCAGCCCCAGCATTTT
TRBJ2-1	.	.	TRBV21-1	CASSTKARNGNNEQFF	TGTGCCAGCAGCACCAAAGCAAGGAACGGAAACAATGAGCAGTTCTTC
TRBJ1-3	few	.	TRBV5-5	CASSFSRSSGNTIYF	TGTGCCAGCAGCTTTAGCAGGAGCTCTGGAAACACCATATATTTT
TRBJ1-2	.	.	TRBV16	CASSHDKNYGYTF	TGTGCCAGCAGCCACGACAAAAACTATGGCTACACCTTC
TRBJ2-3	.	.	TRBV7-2	CASSLRAYTDTQYF	TGTGCCAGCAGCCTCCGGGCTTACACAGATACGCAGTATTTT
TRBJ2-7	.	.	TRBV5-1	CASSLESTNYEQYF	TGCGCCAGCAGCTTGGAATCCACCAACTACGAGCAGTACTTC
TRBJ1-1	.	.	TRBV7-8	CASSSGRNTEAFF	TGTGCCAGCAGCTCAGGTCGCAACACTGAAGCTTTCTTT
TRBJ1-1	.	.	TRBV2	CASSREGGNTEAFF	TGTGCCAGCAGCAGGGAAGGGGGAAACACTGAAGCTTTCTTT
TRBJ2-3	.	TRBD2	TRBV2	CASGLAGGIADTQYF	TGTGCCAGCGGACTAGCGGGGGGTATCGCAGATACGCAGTATTTT
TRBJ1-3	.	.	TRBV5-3	CARRVYGSGNTIYF	TGTGCCAGAAGGGTGTATGGCTCTGGAAACACCATATATTTT
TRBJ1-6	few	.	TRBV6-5	CASSYDLNSPLHF	TGTGCCAGCAGTTACGACCTTAATTCACCCCTCCACTTT
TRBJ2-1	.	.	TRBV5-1	CASSVRASSYNEQFF	TGCGCCAGCAGCGTCCGAGCAAGCTCCTACAATGAGCAGTTCTTC
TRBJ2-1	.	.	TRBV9	CASSAAAAFNEQFF	TGTGCCAGCAGCGCCGCCGCCGCTTTCAATGAGCAGTTCTTC
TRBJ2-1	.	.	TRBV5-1	CASSLGGVLYEQFF	TGCGCCAGCAGCTTGGGCGGAGTCTTGTATGAGCAGTTCTTC